This T cell receptor (beta chain) was captured by sequencing in a study of blood T cell repertoires in COVID-19. In the study overall: COVID-19 samples collected from the United States, Italy and Spain covered acute and convalescent phases. The cDNA or gDNA used as material had been derived from T cells, B-cell-depleted T cells, or PBMCs.

This clone was picked up a small number of times. This sample also contains other DNA sequences that code for the same CDR3. Germline V gives CDR1 SGHNT, CDR2 YENEEA. This CDR3 is 13 amino acids long. Trimming left V 0 bases short and J 6 bases short, with 5 bases between. Sequencing was performed with immunoSEQ multiplex PCR; in TCRdb, only in-frame clones are kept and a portion is missing. In the table there are around 200,000 clones, approximately 75% of which are singletons. The chain couples TRBV11-3 to TRBJ2-2; D is possibly TRBD1 (5 bases). The sequenced sample consisted of PBMCs or T cells enriched from blood (not recorded which). The sequence derives from a man between 35 and 55 years old who had recovered from COVID-19. The CDR3 DNA reads as TGTGCCAGCAGCTTAGAAGGGGCCGGGGAGCTGTTTTTT. Translated, it gives CASSLEGAGELFF. The full variable domain, in which reference TRBV11-3 and TRBJ2-2 provide the parts outside the CDR3, is EAGVVQSPRYKIIEKKQPVAFWCNPISGHNTLYWYLQNLGQGPELLIRYENEEAVDDSQLPKDRFSAERLKGVDSTLKIQPAELGDSAVYLCASSLEGAGELFFGEGSRLTVL.